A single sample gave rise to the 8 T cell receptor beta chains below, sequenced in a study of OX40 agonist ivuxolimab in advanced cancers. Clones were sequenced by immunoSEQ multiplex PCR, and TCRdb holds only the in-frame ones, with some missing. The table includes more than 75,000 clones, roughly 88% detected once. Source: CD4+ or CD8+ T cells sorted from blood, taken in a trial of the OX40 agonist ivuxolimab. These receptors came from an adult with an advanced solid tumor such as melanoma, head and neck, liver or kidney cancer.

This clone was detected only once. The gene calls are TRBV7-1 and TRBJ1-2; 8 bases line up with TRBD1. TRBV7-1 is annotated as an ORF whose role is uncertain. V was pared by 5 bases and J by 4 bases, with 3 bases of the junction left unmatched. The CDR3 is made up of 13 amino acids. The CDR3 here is CASSPGGGYGYTF. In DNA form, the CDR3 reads TGTGCCAGCAGCCCAGGGGGCGGCTATGGCTACACCTTC.

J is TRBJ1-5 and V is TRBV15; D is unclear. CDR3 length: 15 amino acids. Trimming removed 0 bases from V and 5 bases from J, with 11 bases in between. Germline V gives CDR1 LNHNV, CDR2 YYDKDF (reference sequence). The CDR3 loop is CATSREDGEYQPQHF. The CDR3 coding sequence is TGTGCCACCAGCAGAGAGGACGGGGAATATCAGCCCCAGCATTTT.

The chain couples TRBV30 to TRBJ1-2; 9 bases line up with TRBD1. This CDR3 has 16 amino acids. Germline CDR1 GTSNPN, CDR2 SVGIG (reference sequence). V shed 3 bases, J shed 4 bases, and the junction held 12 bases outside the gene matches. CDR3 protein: CAWSKNTGGGLYGYTF. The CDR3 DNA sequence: TGTGCCTGGAGCAAAAACACAGGGGGCGGTCTCTATGGCTACACCTTC.

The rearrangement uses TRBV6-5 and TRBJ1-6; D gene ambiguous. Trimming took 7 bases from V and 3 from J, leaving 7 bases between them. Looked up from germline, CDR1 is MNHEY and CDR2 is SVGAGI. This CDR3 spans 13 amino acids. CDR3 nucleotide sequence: TGTGCCAGCACGAACGGCTATAATTCACCCCTCCACTTT. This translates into CASTNGYNSPLHF.

The CDR3 loop reads CASSMGLAGGGETQYF. CDR3 coding DNA: TGTGCCAGCAGTATGGGACTAGCGGGAGGTGGAGAGACCCAGTACTTC. The rearrangement joins TRBV2 to TRBJ2-5; 15 bases are shared with TRBD2. Losses at the gene ends were 5 bases for V and 4 bases for J; bases not matched to a gene: 5. This CDR3 region has 16 residues. Germline V gene data show CDR1 as SNHLY and CDR2 as FYNNEI.

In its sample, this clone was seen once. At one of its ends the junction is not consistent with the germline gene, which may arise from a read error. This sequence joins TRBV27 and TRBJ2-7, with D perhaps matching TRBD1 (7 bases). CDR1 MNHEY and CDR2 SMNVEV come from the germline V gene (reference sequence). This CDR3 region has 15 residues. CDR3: CASSPTGRSSYEQCF. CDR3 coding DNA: TGTGCCAGCAGCCCGACAGGGAGGAGCTCCTACGAGCAGTGCTTC.

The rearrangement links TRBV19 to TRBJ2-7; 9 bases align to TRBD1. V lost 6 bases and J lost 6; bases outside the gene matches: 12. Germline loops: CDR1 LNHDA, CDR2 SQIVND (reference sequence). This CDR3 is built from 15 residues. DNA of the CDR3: TGTGCCAGTAGCGCCGGACCGGGACAGGGCTCCGAGCAGTACTTC. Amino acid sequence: CASSAGPGQGSEQYF. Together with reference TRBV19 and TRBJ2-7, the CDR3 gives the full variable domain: DGGITQSPKYLFRKEGQNVTLSCEQNLNHDAMYWYRQDPGQGLRLIYYSQIVNDFQKGDIAEGYSVSREKKESFPLTVTSAQKNPTAFYLCASSAGPGQGSEQYFGPGTRLTVT.

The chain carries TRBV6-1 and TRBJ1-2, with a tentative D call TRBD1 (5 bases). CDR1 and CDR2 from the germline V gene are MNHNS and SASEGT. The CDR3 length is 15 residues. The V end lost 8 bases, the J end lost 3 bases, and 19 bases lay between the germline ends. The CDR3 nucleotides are TGTGCCAGCCACCATTTACAGGCCCCAGACTATGGCTACACCTTC. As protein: CASHHLQAPDYGYTF.